These 29 T cell receptor beta chains originate from one sample sequenced in a study of blood T cell repertoires in COVID-19. Measured with immunoSEQ multiplex PCR; TCRdb has only the in-frame clones, and not every one. Of 250,000 or so clones listed, around 84% are singletons. What was sequenced was PBMCs or T cells enriched from blood (not recorded which). The receptors stem from a woman between 45 and 60 years old who had been exposed to COVID-19.

V gene TRBV19 combines with J gene TRBJ1-1, with TRBD1 as a possible D gene (5 bases). Per germline, CDR1 LNHDA and CDR2 SQIVND (reference sequence). With 3 bases removed from V and 5 bases from J, the gap between germline ends came to 13 bases. The CDR3 totals 14 residues. The CDR3 region is CASSIGGFWTEAFF. In DNA, the CDR3 is TGTGCCAGTAGTATCGGGGGGTTTTGGACTGAAGCTTTCTTT.

The chain is built from TRBV6-5 and TRBJ1-2, with D possibly TRBD1 on 5 matching bases. The length of the CDR3 is 13 residues. CDR1 is MNHEY, CDR2 SVGAGI, per germline. The V gene lost 10 bases and the J gene lost 2 bases, with 14 bases spanning the gap. CDR3 nucleotide sequence: TGTGCCACCGAGGGGAGGCTCAACTATGGCTACACCTTC. Protein product: CATEGRLNYGYTF.

The CDR3, as DNA: TGCGCCAGCAGCCAACGGGATGGGGGGGAAAAACTGTTTTTT. Its translation: CASSQRDGGEKLFF. This sequence joins TRBV4-3 and TRBJ1-4, with D perhaps matching TRBD1 (5 bases). V was clipped by 2 bases and J by 8 bases, with 12 bases between them. This CDR3 contains 14 residues. Per the germline V gene, CDR1 is LGHNA and CDR2 is YSLEER.

This chain joins TRBV5-4 and TRBJ1-2; 8 nucleotides align to TRBD1. Germline values: CDR1 SGHNT, CDR2 YYREEE (reference sequence). The CDR3 totals 15 residues. After removal of 4 bases from V and 6 bases from J, the junction contained 11 bases not matched to a gene. In nucleotides, the CDR3 is TGTGCCAGCAGCGGTTGGACAGGGCGAAGGGATGGCTACACCTTC. This encodes CASSGWTGRRDGYTF.

This chain uses TRBV19 with TRBJ2-7, with TRBD2 identical over 7 bases. The CDR3 length is 15 residues. In germline, CDR1 is LNHDA, CDR2 SQIVND (reference sequence). Losses at the gene ends were 5 bases for V and 6 bases for J; bases not matched to a gene: 13. The CDR3 loop is CASSFSAGPAGEQYF. The CDR3 DNA is TGTGCCAGTAGTTTCTCAGCGGGACCGGCGGGCGAGCAGTACTTC.

The chain couples TRBV5-1 to TRBJ2-7; maybe TRBD2 (5 bases). This CDR3 is built from 12 residues. Germline loops: CDR1 SGHRS, CDR2 YFSETQ. Trimming stripped 1 base from V and 5 bases from J, with 7 bases between. The CDR3 is CASSLQRDEQYF. CDR3 sequence (DNA): TGCGCCAGCAGCTTGCAGAGGGACGAGCAGTACTTC.

This clone came up a few times. The chain combines TRBV9 with TRBJ2-1; 7 nucleotides match TRBD1. CDR1 is SGDLS and CDR2 is YYNGEE in the germline V gene. CDR3 length: 14 residues. After removal of 4 bases from V and 4 bases from J, the junction contained 5 bases not matched to a gene. CDR3 amino acids: CASSPRGQYNEQFF. The DNA of the CDR3 is TGTGCCAGCAGCCCTCGGGGACAGTACAATGAGCAGTTCTTC.

The rearrangement links TRBV21-1 to TRBJ1-4; TRBD1 is the table's D call and was not checked against the DNA. TRBV21-1 is marked as a pseudogene. CDR3 length: 16 residues. CDR3: CASSKGGQGPNEKLFF. The CDR3 nucleotides read TGTGCCAGCAGCAAAGGGGGACAGGGTCCAAATGAAAAACTGTTTTTT.

The CDR3 protein is CASSYSGSRTGELFF. CDR3 nucleotides: TGTGCCAGCAGTTACTCGGGCAGTCGGACCGGGGAGCTGTTTTTT. V and J are TRBV6-5 and TRBJ2-2; D is ambiguous. Germline V gene sequence: CDR1 MNHEY, CDR2 SVGAGI. V dropped 0 bases and J dropped 5 bases, with 10 bases sitting between them. CDR3 length equals 15 residues.

In its sample, this clone was seen once. This chain links TRBV10-3 with TRBJ1-4; 11 positions agree with TRBD1. Losses at the gene ends were 3 bases for V and 12 bases for J; bases not matched to a gene: 9. The CDR3 is 15 amino acids. The germline V gene has CDR1 ENHRY and CDR2 SYGVKD. The chain's CDR3 is CAISEGGTGGGELFF. CDR3 DNA: TGTGCCATCAGTGAAGGAGGGACAGGGGGTGGGGAACTGTTTTTT.

The chain employs TRBV6-6 and TRBJ1-1; 10 bases are shared with TRBD1. After removal of 5 bases from V and 1 base from J, the junction contained 7 bases not matched to a gene. Germline V CDR1 and CDR2: MNHNY, SVGAGI (reference sequence). There are 16 residues in the CDR3. The chain's CDR3 is CASSRRTGGSNTEAFF. The CDR3 DNA reads as TGTGCCAGCAGTCGACGGACAGGGGGATCGAACACTGAAGCTTTCTTT.

The gene calls are TRBV5-1 and TRBJ2-1; possibly TRBD2 for D (5 bases). Germline V CDR1 and CDR2: SGHRS, YFSETQ. The CDR3 extends over 14 amino acids. V was clipped by 7 bases and J by 0 bases, with 11 bases between them. The CDR3 nucleotides are TGCGCCAGCGGAGGAGAGAACTCCTACAATGAGCAGTTCTTC. Translated, it gives CASGGENSYNEQFF. The variable domain in full, with the rest retrieved from reference TRBV5-1 and TRBJ2-1, is KAGVTQTPRYLIKTRGQQVTLSCSPISGHRSVSWYQQTPGQGLQFLFEYFSETQRNKGNFPGRFSGRQFSNSRSEMNVSTLELGDSALYLCASGGENSYNEQFFGPGTRLTVL.

The J gene is TRBJ1-4, the V gene TRBV12-3 or TRBV12-4; D uncertain. The CDR3 runs to 11 residues. V lost 6 bases and J lost 6, with 5 bases in between. The CDR3 loop reads CASSQYEKLFF. As DNA, the CDR3 is TGTGCCAGCAGCCAGTATGAAAAACTGTTTTTT.

The chain links TRBV19 to TRBJ2-3; D may be TRBD1 (6 bases). Germline assignment: CDR1 LNHDA and CDR2 SQIVND (reference sequence). This CDR3 region has 15 residues. Trimming shortened V by 5 bases and J by 1 base, and 13 bases separated the two germline ends. The CDR3 loop reads CASSDSGAGTDTQYF. As DNA, the CDR3 is TGTGCCAGTAGTGATTCAGGGGCGGGCACAGATACGCAGTATTTT. Variable domain in full (rest from reference TRBV19 and TRBJ2-3): DGGITQSPKYLFRKEGQNVTLSCEQNLNHDAMYWYRQDPGQGLRLIYYSQIVNDFQKGDIAEGYSVSREKKESFPLTVTSAQKNPTAFYLCASSDSGAGTDTQYFGPGTRLTVL.

The V and J genes are TRBV11-2 and TRBJ1-1; 7 nucleotides agree with TRBD1. The CDR3 consists of 13 residues. Germline CDR1 and CDR2: SGHAT and FQNNGV. V lost 0 bases and J lost 9; bases outside the gene matches: 4. As DNA, the CDR3 is TGTGCCAGCAGCTTAGAACGGACAGGCAAAGCTTTCTTT. It encodes CASSLERTGKAFF. The full variable domain, with the rest looked up from reference TRBV11-2 and TRBJ1-1, is EAGVAQSPRYKIIEKRQSVAFWCNPISGHATLYWYQQILGQGPKLLIQFQNNGVVDDSQLPKDRFSAERLKGVDSTLKIQPAKLEDSAVYLCASSLERTGKAFFGQGTRLTVV.

The V call is TRBV19, the J call TRBJ2-3; 13 positions agree with TRBD2. CDR3 length: 19 amino acids. CDR1 LNHDA and CDR2 SQIVND come from the germline V gene (reference sequence). Trimming removed 8 bases from V and 1 base from J; junction bases left unmatched: 15. DNA for the CDR3: TGTGCCAGTGGCAGACTAGCGGGGGGTATTGAATTCGGCACAGATACGCAGTATTTT. Protein sequence: CASGRLAGGIEFGTDTQYF.

The chain joins TRBV10-3 to TRBJ1-2; no clear D. The CDR3 sequence is 13 residues long. V dropped 10 bases and J dropped 0 bases, with 12 bases sitting between them. Per germline, CDR1 ENHRY and CDR2 SYGVKD. CDR3 in DNA: TGTGCCACTGGGCTCGGCACTAACTATGGCTACACCTTC. This encodes CATGLGTNYGYTF.

This clone was recorded once. The V gene is TRBV9, the J gene TRBJ1-1; maybe TRBD1 (5 bases). Trimming took 4 bases from V and 6 from J, leaving 13 bases between them. There are 13 residues in the CDR3. Germline lookup yields CDR1 SGDLS and CDR2 YYNGEE. The CDR3 nucleotides are TGTGCCAGCAGCCACAGGTGGGGTTCTGAAGCTTTCTTT. This translates into CASSHRWGSEAFF.

The V and J genes are TRBV7-9 and TRBJ2-2; D not certain. Germline CDR1 is SEHNR and CDR2 is FQNEAQ (reference sequence). CDR3 length: 14 residues. V dropped 3 bases and J dropped 1 base, with 6 bases sitting between them. The CDR3 is CASSFGLNTGELFF. CDR3 nucleotide sequence: TGTGCCAGCAGCTTCGGTTTGAACACCGGGGAGCTGTTTTTT.

The V gene is TRBV12-2, the J gene TRBJ2-3; the table gives TRBD2 as D, unverified against the DNA. TRBV12-2 constitutes a pseudogene. The CDR3 runs 19 residues. CDR3 in DNA: TGTGCAAGTCGCTTTCTGATAGCGGGTCCCATGGGTTACACAGATACGCAGTATTTT. Translated, it gives CASRFLIAGPMGYTDTQYF.

Comment on this clone: A read error may account for a junction end that differs from germline. The chain combines TRBV19 with TRBJ2-3; perhaps TRBD2 as D (6 bases). This CDR3 is 13 amino acids long. The V gene's germline CDR1 is LNHDA and CDR2 SQIVND (reference sequence). CDR3 in amino acids: CASRIAGTDTQYF. The CDR3 DNA reads TGTGCCAGTAGAATAGCGGGCACAGATACGCAGTATTTT.

The gene calls are TRBV19 and TRBJ2-3; D perhaps matches TRBD2 (5 bases). V gave up 3 bases and J gave up 1 base, with 11 bases separating them. The CDR3 is made up of 15 amino acids. The germline gives CDR1 LNHDA, CDR2 SQIVND (reference sequence). In nucleotides, the CDR3 is TGTGCCAGTAGTATGTCGGGGTTTCGCACAGATACGCAGTATTTT. Translating gives CASSMSGFRTDTQYF.

In this sample, this clone turned up once. The chain is built from TRBV5-4 and TRBJ1-2, with 10 bases aligning to TRBD1. CDR1 SGHNT and CDR2 YYREEE come from the germline V gene (reference sequence). V trimming: 0 bases; J trimming: 4 bases; junction bases outside the gene matches: 3. This CDR3 spans 15 amino acids. The CDR3 DNA is TGTGCCAGCAGCTTGGAGGGGACAGGGGTCTATGGCTACACCTTC. This codes for CASSLEGTGVYGYTF.

The gene calls are TRBV28 and TRBJ1-6; D is perhaps TRBD1 (5 bases). Trimming shortened V by 8 bases and J by 0 bases, and 14 bases separated the two germline ends. The CDR3 loop spans 16 amino acids. The germline CDR1 and CDR2 sequences are MDHEN and SYDVKM. The CDR3, as DNA: TGTGCCAGCGGACCGGGACTTAGCTCCTATAATTCACCCCTCCACTTT. As protein: CASGPGLSSYNSPLHF.

The J gene is TRBJ2-7, the V gene TRBV7-9, with 10 positions matching TRBD1. V lost 5 bases, J lost 2 bases, and 9 bases stayed unmatched. Germline CDR1 is SEHNR and CDR2 is FQNEAQ (reference sequence). This CDR3 contains 16 residues. CDR3 DNA sequence: TGTGCCAGCAGCGAGCACGGGACAGGGGCGACCTACGAGCAGTACTTC. Its protein is CASSEHGTGATYEQYF.

This sequence joins TRBV18 and TRBJ2-5; 9 bases map to TRBD2. Losses at the gene ends were 5 bases for V and 5 bases for J; bases not matched to a gene: 3. Germline V gene data show CDR1 as KGHSH and CDR2 as LQKENI. The CDR3 is 13 amino acids. CDR3 bases: TGTGCCAGCTCAGACGGACTAGCGGAGACCCAGTACTTC. Translation gives CASSDGLAETQYF. Based on the CDR3 plus reference TRBV18 and TRBJ2-5, the full variable domain is NAGVMQNPRHLVRRRGQEARLRCSPMKGHSHVYWYRQLPEEGLKFMVYLQKENIIDESGMPKERFSAEFPKEGPSILRIQQVVRGDSAAYFCASSDGLAETQYFGPGTRLLVL.

The chain combines TRBV2 with TRBJ2-6, with D unclear. The V and J ends lost 6 bases and 12 bases respectively, with 15 bases between them. CDR1 and CDR2 from the germline V gene are SNHLY and FYNNEI. The CDR3 totals 13 residues. For the CDR3, the DNA is TGTGCCAGCAGCTACAGCCTTCAGAGCGTCCTGACTTTC. It is translated as CASSYSLQSVLTF.

The sample holds one count of this clone. V and J are TRBV19 and TRBJ2-3; weak D call: TRBD2 (5 bases). The CDR3 contains 15 residues. Trimming stripped 3 bases from V and 0 bases from J, with 10 bases between. Germline CDR1 LNHDA, CDR2 SQIVND (reference sequence). Here the CDR3 DNA reads TGTGCCAGTAGTATGAGGGTCGCTAGCACAGATACGCAGTATTTT. Encoded protein: CASSMRVASTDTQYF. Combining the CDR3 with reference TRBV19 and TRBJ2-3 gives the whole variable domain DGGITQSPKYLFRKEGQNVTLSCEQNLNHDAMYWYRQDPGQGLRLIYYSQIVNDFQKGDIAEGYSVSREKKESFPLTVTSAQKNPTAFYLCASSMRVASTDTQYFGPGTRLTVL.

A note on this clone: Other DNA sequences in this specimen translate into the identical CDR3. The chain combines TRBV15 with TRBJ1-2; maybe TRBD1 (5 bases). Trimming left V 0 bases short and J 4 bases short, with 12 bases between. This CDR3 comprises 15 residues. Germline V CDR1 and CDR2: LNHNV, YYDKDF (reference sequence). The CDR3 loop is CATSRDLGQGYGYTF. The CDR3 DNA sequence: TGTGCCACCAGCAGAGATTTGGGCCAGGGCTATGGCTACACCTTC.